The rows below give T cell receptor beta chains drawn from one sample of a study of blood T cell repertoires in COVID-19. Some clones are missing from TCRdb's copy, which holds only in-frame ones; the method was immunoSEQ multiplex PCR. The sample contains approximately 350,000 clones, about 93% of which appear only once. The sample was peripheral blood. The origin of the receptors is a woman between 18 and 29 years old who had recovered from COVID-19. The conserved cysteine and the conserved F or W are not part of the CDR3 here. Part of the rows lack a size; the others show once, few, many or a class for expanded clones.

CDR3aa	abundance	v_gene
ASSLRTSGVLEQF	NA	TRBV9
SVADRVYNEKLF	NA	TRBV29-1
ASSDKLAGGSGELF	NA	TRBV2
ASSLAPTGGTEAF	NA	TRBV5-5
ASSFGQGGPDTQY	NA	TRBV5-1
ASSQASGSLNEQF	medium-sized	TRBV4-1
ASSILLADSYNEQF	NA	TRBV27
ASSLDRGYSGNTIY	NA	TRBV5-4
ASSQGQGSQPQH	NA	TRBV3-1/TRBV3-2
ASSLDSAGEAF	NA	TRBV11-2
ATSEGVMNTEAF	few	TRBV19
ASSEVAGEGTDTQY	NA	TRBV6-4
ASSLGAGQRTQY	few	TRBV7-2
ATRTGGIADTQY	NA	TRBV19
ASSAGDTQY	NA	TRBV25-1
AWIGQGMADTQY	NA	TRBV30
ATGGRVSGNTIY	NA	TRBV10-3
ASSSPGSGGSYNEQF	NA	TRBV7-2
ASSPGSSPGSETQY	NA	TRBV7-2
ASSGGPNTGELF	NA	TRBV5-1
ASSLVQKTEAF	NA	TRBV5-1
ASSSGQGLVNEQF	NA	TRBV7-8
ASSYLVTPYNEQF	NA	TRBV6-2/TRBV6-3
ASIPRYLAGGGGETQY	NA	TRBV6-2/TRBV6-3
ASSLAGAHSGNTIY	once	TRBV7-2
ASSLTGTYGYT	few	TRBV7-9
ATSRVSSSGYNEQF	NA	TRBV15
SVGPLLQGSYSGANVLT	NA	TRBV29-1